Listed below are T cell receptor beta chains from one sample, sequenced in a study of T cells in Graves' hyperthyroidism and ophthalmopathy. TCRdb redid the calling of the multiplex PCR reads with MiXCR, one entry per CDR3 protein. Of 300,000 to 350,000 distinct CDR3 sequences listed, more than 11% are singletons. The material sequenced was blood. Every receptor here comes from a woman aged 25 to 39 with Graves' hyperthyroidism. The CDR3 runs from the conserved cysteine through the conserved F or W. D genes are given only for firm matches. Not every row has a clone size; where given, it reads once, few, many or a size class.

D gene	J gene	V gene	clone size	CDR3 DNA	CDR3 protein
.	TRBJ1-1	TRBV7-2	.	TGTGCCAGCAGGCTCGACGGCTTCACTGAAGCTTTCTTT	CASRLDGFTEAFF
.	TRBJ2-6	TRBV27	many	TGTGCCAGCAGTCCGACAGGTTCTGGGGCCAACGTCCTGACTTTC	CASSPTGSGANVLTF
TRBD2	TRBJ2-3	TRBV20-1	few	TGCAGTGCCCTACTAGCGGGAGTGGGAGATACGCAGTATTTT	CSALLAGVGDTQYF
TRBD2	TRBJ2-1	TRBV20-1	.	TGCAGTGCTAGCTGGACTAGCGGGAGCCATGAGCAGTTCTTC	CSASWTSGSHEQFF
.	TRBJ2-7	TRBV14	many	TGTGCCAGCAGCCAAGTAAGGGGCTACGAGCAGTACTTC	CASSQVRGYEQYF
TRBD1	TRBJ1-1	TRBV3-1	.	TGTGCCAGTTCGACAGGGTTCACTGAAGCTTTCTTT	CASSTGFTEAFF
.	TRBJ2-1	TRBV5-6	.	TGTGCCAGCTTCGAGGGGGGGCGCTCCTACAATGAGCAGTTCTTC	CASFEGGRSYNEQFF
.	TRBJ1-5	TRBV6-1	many	TGTGCCAGCAGTGAAGAACAGACAAGCAATCAGCCCCAGCATTTT	CASSEEQTSNQPQHF
TRBD2	TRBJ2-7	TRBV5-1	many	TGCGCCAGCAAAGTAACGGGAGGCCTCTCCTACGAGCAGTACTTC	CASKVTGGLSYEQYF
TRBD2	TRBJ2-3	TRBV7-8	few	TGTGCCAGCAGCCTAACTAGCGGGAGTGATACGCAGTATTTT	CASSLTSGSDTQYF
.	TRBJ2-1	TRBV29-1	few	TGCAGCGTCCAAAGGGGGGTGATCAATGAGCAGTTCTTC	CSVQRGVINEQFF
TRBD1	TRBJ1-2	TRBV19	.	TGTGCCAGTAGTAAGCCACAGGGGGATTGGTATGGCTACACCTTC	CASSKPQGDWYGYTF
.	TRBJ2-3	TRBV28	many	TGTGCCAGCACCTTAGGCCCGGGTTTTTCCACAGATACGCAGTATTTT	CASTLGPGFSTDTQYF
TRBD2	TRBJ2-6	TRBV6-1	many	TGTGCCAGCAGGGGGGGGGGTGAGGCCAACGTCCTGACTTTC	CASRGGGEANVLTF
.	TRBJ2-5	TRBV20-1	many	TGCAGTGCCCACCCCCAGCGGGCTTGGGAGGAGACCCAGTACTTC	CSAHPQRAWEETQYF
TRBD2	TRBJ2-1	TRBV5-1	few	TGCGCCAGCAACCCCAGCGGGAGCATTTCCTACAATGAGCAGTTCTTC	CASNPSGSISYNEQFF
.	TRBJ1-1	TRBV3-1	many	TGTGCCAGCCGAAGGATACATAACACTGAAGCTTTCTTT	CASRRIHNTEAFF
TRBD2	TRBJ2-5	TRBV5-1	.	TGCGCCAGCAGCCAGGGACTAGCGGGAGCCCAAGAGACCCAGTACTTC	CASSQGLAGAQETQYF
.	TRBJ2-7	TRBV29-1	few	TGCAGCGCAGGAGGGGCGGGCGAGCAGTACTTC	CSAGGAGEQYF
TRBD2	TRBJ2-1	TRBV20-1	.	TGCAGTGATACTCCTAGCGGGATGTACAATGAGCAGTTCTTC	CSDTPSGMYNEQFF
.	TRBJ2-3	TRBV30	.	TGTGCCTGGAGTGGGGGGGTCGGCACAGATACGCAGTATTTT	CAWSGGVGTDTQYF
TRBD2	TRBJ2-1	TRBV7-2	few	TGTGCCAGCAGCTTAGTTTTAGCGGGATTCTACAATGAGCAGTTCTTC	CASSLVLAGFYNEQFF
.	TRBJ2-1	TRBV18	few	TGTGCCAGCTCACCCCGGGACGTATACAATGAGCAGTTCTTC	CASSPRDVYNEQFF
.	TRBJ2-1	TRBV6-1	many	TGTGCCAGCAGTTTGCGGGGCAACTACAATGAGCAGTTCTTC	CASSLRGNYNEQFF
.	TRBJ1-1	TRBV2	many	TGTGCCAGCATCGCGGTCATGGGGGCTGAAGCTTTCTTT	CASIAVMGAEAFF
TRBD1	TRBJ1-6	TRBV7-2	.	TGTGCCAGCAGCTTATCCCGGACAGGGCATAATTCACCCCTCCACTTT	CASSLSRTGHNSPLHF
TRBD1	TRBJ2-7	TRBV11-1	many	TGTGCCAGCAGCGGCAGGACAGGGATCGGAGGGAACGAGCAGTACTTC	CASSGRTGIGGNEQYF
.	TRBJ2-2	TRBV19	few	TGTGCCAGTATTTCGGGTAAAAAGGGGCTTCTGAACACCGGGGAGCTGTTTTTT	CASISGKKGLLNTGELFF
TRBD1	TRBJ1-5	TRBV6-9	many	TGTGCCAGTGCCCGGACAGGGTCGGGTCAGCCCCAGCATTTT	CASARTGSGQPQHF
TRBD2	TRBJ2-5	TRBV7-2	many	TGTGCCAGCAGCAAGACTAGCGGGCGAGAGACCCAGTACTTC	CASSKTSGRETQYF
TRBD1	TRBJ1-5	TRBV10-3	many	TGTGCCCCTTGGACAGGGAGCCTTAGCAATCAGCCCCAGCATTTT	CAPWTGSLSNQPQHF
.	TRBJ1-1	TRBV6-1	few	TGTGCCAGCGGACCAGGGTTCATGGAGAACACTGAAGCTTTCTTT	CASGPGFMENTEAFF
.	TRBJ1-6	TRBV14	many	TGTGCCAGCAGCCAAGAGGTGGTGCGTTCACCCCTCCACTTT	CASSQEVVRSPLHF
.	TRBJ2-7	TRBV20-1	many	TGCAGTGCTAATCATCCAGCCGCCTACGAGCAGTACTTC	CSANHPAAYEQYF
.	TRBJ1-1	TRBV27	many	TGTGCCAGCAGCTCGTGGGGGCAGATGAACACTGAAGCTTTCTTT	CASSSWGQMNTEAFF